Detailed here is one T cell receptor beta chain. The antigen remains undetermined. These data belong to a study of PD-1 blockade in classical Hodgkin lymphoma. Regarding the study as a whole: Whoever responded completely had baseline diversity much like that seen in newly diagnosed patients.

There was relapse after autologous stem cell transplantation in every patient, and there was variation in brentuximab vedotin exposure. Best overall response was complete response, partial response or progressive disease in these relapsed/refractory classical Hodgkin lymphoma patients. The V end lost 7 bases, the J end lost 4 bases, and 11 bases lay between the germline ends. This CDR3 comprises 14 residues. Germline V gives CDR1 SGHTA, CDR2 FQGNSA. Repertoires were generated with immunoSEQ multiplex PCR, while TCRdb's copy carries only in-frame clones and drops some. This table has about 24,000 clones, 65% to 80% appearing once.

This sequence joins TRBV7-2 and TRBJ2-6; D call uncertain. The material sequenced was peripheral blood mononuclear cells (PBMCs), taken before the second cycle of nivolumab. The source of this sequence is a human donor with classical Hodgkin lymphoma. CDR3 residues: CASNGQTGANVLTF. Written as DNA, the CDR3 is TGTGCCAGCAACGGGCAGACAGGGGCCAACGTCCTGACTTTC.